This TCR beta chain is drawn from a study of lymphopenia after photon versus proton radiotherapy. Whole-study results and caveats: Oligoclonal CD8+ Temra expansion after nadir drove photon patients' diversity drop.

Clones were read by immunoSEQ multiplex PCR, and TCRdb kept only the in-frame ones, dropping some. The sample has over 25,000 clones; 84% are singletons. A few counts support this clone. Its antigen is still unknown. This material consisted of peripheral blood, taken from a patient treated with proton-based radiotherapy. The sequence derives from a woman in her 70s with pancreatic cancer.

The CDR3: CATLALTGELFF. CDR3 nucleotides: TGTGCCACCCTGGCGCTCACCGGGGAGCTGTTTTTT. V is TRBV10-3 and J is TRBJ2-2; D remains ambiguous. V was pared by 10 bases and J by 4 bases, with 10 bases between. Germline assignment: CDR1 ENHRY and CDR2 SYGVKD. The CDR3 covers 12 residues.